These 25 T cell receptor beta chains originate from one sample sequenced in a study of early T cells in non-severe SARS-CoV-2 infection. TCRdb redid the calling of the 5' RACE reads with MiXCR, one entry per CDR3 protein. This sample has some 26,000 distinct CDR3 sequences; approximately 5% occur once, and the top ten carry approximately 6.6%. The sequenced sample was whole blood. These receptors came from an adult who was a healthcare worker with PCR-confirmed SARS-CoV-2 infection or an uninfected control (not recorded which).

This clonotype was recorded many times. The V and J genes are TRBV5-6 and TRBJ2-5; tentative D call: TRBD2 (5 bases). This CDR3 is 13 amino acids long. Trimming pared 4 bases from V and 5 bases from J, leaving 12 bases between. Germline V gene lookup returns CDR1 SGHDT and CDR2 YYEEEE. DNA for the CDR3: TGTGCCAGCAGCCGGAGGCCCAAGGAGACCCAGTACTTC. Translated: CASSRRPKETQYF.

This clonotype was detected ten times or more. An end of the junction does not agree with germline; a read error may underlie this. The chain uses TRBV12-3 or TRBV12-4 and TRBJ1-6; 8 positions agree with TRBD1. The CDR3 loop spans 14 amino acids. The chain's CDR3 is CASSSRTGPNSVSF. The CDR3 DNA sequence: TGTGCCAGCAGTTCTCGGACAGGGCCAAACTCCGTTAGCTTT.

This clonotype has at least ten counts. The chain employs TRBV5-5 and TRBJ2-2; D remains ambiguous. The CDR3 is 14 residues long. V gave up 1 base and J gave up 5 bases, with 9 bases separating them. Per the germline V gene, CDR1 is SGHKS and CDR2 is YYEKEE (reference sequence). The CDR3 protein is CASSLYEVTGELFF. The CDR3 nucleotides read TGTGCCAGCAGCTTGTACGAGGTTACCGGGGAGCTGTTTTTT.

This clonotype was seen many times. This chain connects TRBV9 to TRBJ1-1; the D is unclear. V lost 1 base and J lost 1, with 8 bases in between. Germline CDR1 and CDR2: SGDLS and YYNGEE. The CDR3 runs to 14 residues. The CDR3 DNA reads TGTGCCAGCAGCGTATCTGGTACGAACACTGAAGCTTTCTTT. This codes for CASSVSGTNTEAFF.

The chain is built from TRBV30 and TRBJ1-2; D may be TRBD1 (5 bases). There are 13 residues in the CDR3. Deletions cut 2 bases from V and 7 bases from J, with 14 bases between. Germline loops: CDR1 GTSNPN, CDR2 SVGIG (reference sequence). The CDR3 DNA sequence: TGTGCCTGGAGTCAGACAGTGGGCACTGGCTACACCTTC. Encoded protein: CAWSQTVGTGYTF.

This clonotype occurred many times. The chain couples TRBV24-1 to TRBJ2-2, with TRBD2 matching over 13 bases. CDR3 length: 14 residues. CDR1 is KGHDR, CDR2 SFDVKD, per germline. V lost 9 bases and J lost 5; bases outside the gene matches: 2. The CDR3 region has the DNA TGTGCCACCCGGACTAGCGGGAGAACCGGGGAGCTGTTTTTT. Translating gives CATRTSGRTGELFF.

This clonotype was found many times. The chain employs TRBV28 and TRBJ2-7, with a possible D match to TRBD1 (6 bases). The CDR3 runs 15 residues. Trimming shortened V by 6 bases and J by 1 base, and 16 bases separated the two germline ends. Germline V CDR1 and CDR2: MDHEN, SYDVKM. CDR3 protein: CASSRLQGLSYEQYF. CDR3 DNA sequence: TGTGCCAGCAGCCGACTCCAGGGGCTATCCTACGAGCAGTACTTC.

CDR3 amino acids: CSASSASGNGETQYF. The CDR3 nucleotides are TGCAGTGCTAGTTCGGCTAGCGGGAATGGAGAGACCCAGTACTTC. The chain uses TRBV20-1 and TRBJ2-5; 9 bases are shared with TRBD2. The V gene end was trimmed by 3 bases and the J gene end by 4 bases; junction bases not matched to a gene: 9. There are 15 residues in the CDR3. Germline-derived CDR1 and CDR2 are DFQATT and SNEGSKA (reference sequence).

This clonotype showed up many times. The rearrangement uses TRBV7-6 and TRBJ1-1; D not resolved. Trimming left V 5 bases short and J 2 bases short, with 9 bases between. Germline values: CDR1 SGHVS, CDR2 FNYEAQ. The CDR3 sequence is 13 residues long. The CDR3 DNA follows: TGTGCCAGCAGCGTGTCTTATAACACTGAAGCTTTCTTT. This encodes CASSVSYNTEAFF.

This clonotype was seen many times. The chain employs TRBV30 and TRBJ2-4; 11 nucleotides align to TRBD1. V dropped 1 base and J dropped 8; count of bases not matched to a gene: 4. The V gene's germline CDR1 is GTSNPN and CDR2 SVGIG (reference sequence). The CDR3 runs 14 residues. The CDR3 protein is CAWSEGQGADIQYF. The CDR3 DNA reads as TGTGCCTGGAGTGAAGGACAGGGGGCGGACATTCAGTACTTC. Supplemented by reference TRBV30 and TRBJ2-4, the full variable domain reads SQTIHQWPATLVQPVGSPLSLECTVEGTSNPNLYWYRQAAGRGLQLLFYSVGIGQISSEVPQNLSASRPQDRQFILSSKKLLLSDSGFYLCAWSEGQGADIQYFGAGTRLSVL.

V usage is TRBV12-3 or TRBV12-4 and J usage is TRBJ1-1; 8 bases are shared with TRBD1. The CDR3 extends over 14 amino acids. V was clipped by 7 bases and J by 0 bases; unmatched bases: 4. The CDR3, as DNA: TGTGCCAGCACTATGACAGGGGTGAACACTGAAGCTTTCTTT. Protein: CASTMTGVNTEAFF.

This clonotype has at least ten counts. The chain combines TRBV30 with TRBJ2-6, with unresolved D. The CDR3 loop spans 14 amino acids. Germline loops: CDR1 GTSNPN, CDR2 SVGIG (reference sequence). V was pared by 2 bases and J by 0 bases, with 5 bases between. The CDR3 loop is CAWSRDSGANVLTF. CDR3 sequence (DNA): TGTGCCTGGAGTAGAGACTCTGGGGCCAACGTCCTGACTTTC.

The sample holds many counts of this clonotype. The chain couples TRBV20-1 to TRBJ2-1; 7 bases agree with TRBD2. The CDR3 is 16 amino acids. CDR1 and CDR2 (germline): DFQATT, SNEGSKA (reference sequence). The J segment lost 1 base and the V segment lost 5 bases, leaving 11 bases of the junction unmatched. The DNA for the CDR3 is TGCAGTGCTCATTCCGGAGGCGGGAGTTCCTACAATGAGCAGTTCTTC. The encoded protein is CSAHSGGGSSYNEQFF.

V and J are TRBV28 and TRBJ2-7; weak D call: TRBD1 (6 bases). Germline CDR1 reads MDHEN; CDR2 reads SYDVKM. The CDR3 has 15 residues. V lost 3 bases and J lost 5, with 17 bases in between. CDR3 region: CASSLVRQAPHEQYF. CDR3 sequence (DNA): TGTGCCAGCAGTTTGGTGAGACAGGCCCCCCACGAGCAGTACTTC.

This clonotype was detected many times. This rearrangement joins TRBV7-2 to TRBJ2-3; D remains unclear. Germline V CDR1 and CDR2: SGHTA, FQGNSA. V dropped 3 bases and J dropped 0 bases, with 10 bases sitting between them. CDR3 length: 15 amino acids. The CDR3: CASSLPRKSTDTQYF. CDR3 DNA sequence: TGTGCCAGCAGCTTGCCCAGGAAGAGCACAGATACGCAGTATTTT.

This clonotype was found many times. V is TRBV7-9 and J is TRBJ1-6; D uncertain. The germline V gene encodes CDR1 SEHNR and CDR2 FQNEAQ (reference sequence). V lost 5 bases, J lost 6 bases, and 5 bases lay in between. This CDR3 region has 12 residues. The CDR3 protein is CASSRSNSPLHF. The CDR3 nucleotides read TGTGCCAGCAGCAGGTCTAATTCACCCCTCCACTTT. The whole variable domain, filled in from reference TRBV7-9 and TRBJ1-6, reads DTGVSQNPRHKITKRGQNVTFRCDPISEHNRLYWYRQTLGQGPEFLTYFQNEAQLEKSRLLSDRFSAERPKGSFSTLEIQRTEQGDSAMYLCASSRSNSPLHFGNGTRLTVT.

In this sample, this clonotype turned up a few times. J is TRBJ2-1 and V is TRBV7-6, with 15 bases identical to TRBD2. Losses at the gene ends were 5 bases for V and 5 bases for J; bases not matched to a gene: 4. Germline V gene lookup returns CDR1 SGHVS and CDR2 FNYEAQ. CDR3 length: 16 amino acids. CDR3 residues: CASSLGLAGGNNEQFF. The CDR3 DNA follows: TGTGCCAGCAGCCTAGGACTAGCGGGGGGGAACAATGAGCAGTTCTTC.

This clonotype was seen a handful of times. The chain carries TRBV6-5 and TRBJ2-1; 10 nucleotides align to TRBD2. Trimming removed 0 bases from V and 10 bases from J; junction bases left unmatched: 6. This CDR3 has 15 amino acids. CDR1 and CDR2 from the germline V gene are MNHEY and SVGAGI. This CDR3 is CASSYSASGGWEQFF. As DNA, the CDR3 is TGTGCCAGCAGTTACTCGGCTAGCGGGGGCTGGGAGCAGTTCTTC.

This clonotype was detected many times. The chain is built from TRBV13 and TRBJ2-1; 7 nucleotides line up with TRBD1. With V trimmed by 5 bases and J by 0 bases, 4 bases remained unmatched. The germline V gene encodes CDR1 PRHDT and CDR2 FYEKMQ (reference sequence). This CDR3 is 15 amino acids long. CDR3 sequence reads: CASSPDRSSYNEQFF. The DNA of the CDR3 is TGTGCCAGCAGCCCGGACAGGAGCTCCTACAATGAGCAGTTCTTC.

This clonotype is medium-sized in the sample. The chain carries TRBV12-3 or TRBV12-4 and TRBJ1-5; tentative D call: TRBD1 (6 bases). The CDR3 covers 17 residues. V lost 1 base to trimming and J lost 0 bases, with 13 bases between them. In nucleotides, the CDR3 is TGTGCCAGCAGTTTAGAAACAGGGTCCGATAGCAATCAGCCCCAGCATTTT. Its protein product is CASSLETGSDSNQPQHF.

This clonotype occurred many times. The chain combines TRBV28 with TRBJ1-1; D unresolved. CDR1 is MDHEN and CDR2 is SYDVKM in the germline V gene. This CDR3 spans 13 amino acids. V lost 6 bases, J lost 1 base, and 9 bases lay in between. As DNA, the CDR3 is TGTGCCAGCAGATATAAGGCGAACACTGAAGCTTTCTTT. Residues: CASRYKANTEAFF. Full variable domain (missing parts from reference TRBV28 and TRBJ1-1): DVKVTQSSRYLVKRTGEKVFLECVQDMDHENMFWYRQDPGLGLRLIYFSYDVKMKEKGDIPEGYSVSREKKERFSLILESASTNQTSMYLCASRYKANTEAFFGQGTRLTVV.

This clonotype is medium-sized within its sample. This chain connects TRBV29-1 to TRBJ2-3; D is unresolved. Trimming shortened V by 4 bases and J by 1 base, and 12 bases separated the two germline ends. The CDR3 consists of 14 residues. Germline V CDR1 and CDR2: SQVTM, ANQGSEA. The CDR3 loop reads CSVGVKRGTDTQYF. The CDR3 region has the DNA TGCAGCGTTGGCGTCAAAAGGGGCACAGATACGCAGTATTTT.

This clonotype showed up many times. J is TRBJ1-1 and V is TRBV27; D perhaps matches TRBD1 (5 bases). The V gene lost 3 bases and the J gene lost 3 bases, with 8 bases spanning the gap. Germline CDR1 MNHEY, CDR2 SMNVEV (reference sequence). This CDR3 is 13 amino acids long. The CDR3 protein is CASSFSGDTEAFF. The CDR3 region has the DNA TGTGCCAGCAGTTTTTCGGGGGACACTGAAGCTTTCTTT.

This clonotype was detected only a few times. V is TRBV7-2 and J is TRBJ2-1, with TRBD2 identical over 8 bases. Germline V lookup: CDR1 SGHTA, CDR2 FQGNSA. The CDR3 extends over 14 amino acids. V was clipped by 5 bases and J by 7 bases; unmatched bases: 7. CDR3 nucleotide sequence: TGTGCCAGCAGCCTCAGCAGACTAGCGAATGAGCAGTTCTTC. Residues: CASSLSRLANEQFF.

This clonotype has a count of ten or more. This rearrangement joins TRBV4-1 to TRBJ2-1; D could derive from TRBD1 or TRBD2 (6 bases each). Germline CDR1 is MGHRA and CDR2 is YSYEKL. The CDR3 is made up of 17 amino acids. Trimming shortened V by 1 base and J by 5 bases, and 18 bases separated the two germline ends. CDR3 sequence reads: CASSQGDIGGMNNEQFF. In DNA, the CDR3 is TGCGCCAGCAGCCAAGGGGACATCGGGGGCATGAACAATGAGCAGTTCTTC.